This T cell receptor (beta chain) was recorded in a study of T cell repertoires in cytomegalovirus infection. Study summary: Recently identified HLA-C-restricted CMV epitopes were used, and well-studied HLA-B-restricted CMV epitopes were used as well. CMV infection and matching HLA type were both indicated by public TCR beta signatures.

From the reads, TCRdb called clonotypes with MiXCR, one entry per CDR3 protein. The sample lists approximately 910,000 distinct CDR3 sequences; roughly 31% were seen once. General observations from the study: Within the response measured ex vivo, HLA-C-restricted CMV-specific TCR beta clonotypes were dominant.

Per the germline V gene, CDR1 is SGHAT and CDR2 is FQDESV (reference sequence). The CDR3 covers 14 residues. V was shortened by 5 bases and J by 6 bases, with 14 bases between the two germline ends. This clonotype was observed a handful of times. Antigen: not known. The sample consisted of cultured CD8+ T cells from PBMCs, taken from culture after CMV antigen stimulation. V is TRBV11-1 and J is TRBJ2-1; D may correspond to TRBD1 or TRBD2 (6 bases each). The TCR comes from a human donor in good health (CMV status not recorded). Some clones in this sample may be carry-over from other donors' samples. DNA for the CDR3: TGTGCCAGCAGCCCGCTGGGGGGCCGCAATGAGCAGTTCTTC. It is translated as CASSPLGGRNEQFF.